This T cell receptor beta chain originates from a study of shared clonotypes between healthy human individuals. The donors, all of them Caucasian adults, lived in Nashville, Tennessee. CD45RA+ naive and CD45RA-negative memory subsets were separated from CD4+ cells. Repertoires were generated with immunoSEQ multiplex PCR, while TCRdb's copy carries only in-frame clones and drops some. The top ten hold roughly 0.36% of the sample, which has around 2.5 million clones, roughly 93% seen once. This clone was observed a single time. Antigen specificity is unknown. Study-wide results and caveats: What naive subsets generally showed was a larger estimated richness than memory subsets showed.

This receptor was taken from a man between 18 and 29 years old in good health. Some clones in this sample may be carry-over from other donors' samples. Sequenced sample: naive CD4+ T cells from PBMCs. This sample's subset: CD45RA+ positively selected.

CDR3 in amino acids: CASGKTGGDNEQFF. As DNA, the CDR3 is TGTGCCAGCGGTAAGACGGGAGGCGACAATGAGCAGTTCTTC. This chain joins TRBV18 and TRBJ2-1; 7 bases are a match to TRBD2. The germline CDR1 and CDR2 sequences are KGHSH and LQKENI. V shed 8 bases, J shed 5 bases, and the junction held 9 bases outside the gene matches. CDR3 length: 14 residues. Full variable domain (outside the CDR3, taken from reference TRBV18 and TRBJ2-1): NAGVMQNPRHLVRRRGQEARLRCSPMKGHSHVYWYRQLPEEGLKFMVYLQKENIIDESGMPKERFSAEFPKEGPSILRIQQVVRGDSAAYFCASGKTGGDNEQFFGPGTRLTVL.